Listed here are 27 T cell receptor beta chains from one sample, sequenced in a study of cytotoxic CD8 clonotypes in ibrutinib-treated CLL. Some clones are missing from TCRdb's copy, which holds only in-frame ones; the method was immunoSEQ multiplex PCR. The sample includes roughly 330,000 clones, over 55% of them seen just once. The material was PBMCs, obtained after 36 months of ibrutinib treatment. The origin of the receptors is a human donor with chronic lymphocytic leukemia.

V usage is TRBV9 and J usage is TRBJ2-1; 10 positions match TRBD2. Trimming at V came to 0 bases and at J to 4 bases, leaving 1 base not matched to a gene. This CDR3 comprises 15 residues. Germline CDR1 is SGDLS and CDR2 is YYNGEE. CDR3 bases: TGTGCCAGCAGCGTAGAAGCGGGAGGGTACAATGAGCAGTTCTTC. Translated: CASSVEAGGYNEQFF.

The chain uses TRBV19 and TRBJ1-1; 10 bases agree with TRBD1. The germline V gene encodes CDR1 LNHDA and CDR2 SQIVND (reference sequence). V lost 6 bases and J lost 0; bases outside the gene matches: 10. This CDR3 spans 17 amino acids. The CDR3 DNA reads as TGTGCCAGTAGCTTCGACAGGGGGCCCTTTTTGAACACTGAAGCTTTCTTT. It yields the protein CASSFDRGPFLNTEAFF. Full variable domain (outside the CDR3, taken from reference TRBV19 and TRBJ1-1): DGGITQSPKYLFRKEGQNVTLSCEQNLNHDAMYWYRQDPGQGLRLIYYSQIVNDFQKGDIAEGYSVSREKKESFPLTVTSAQKNPTAFYLCASSFDRGPFLNTEAFFGQGTRLTVV.

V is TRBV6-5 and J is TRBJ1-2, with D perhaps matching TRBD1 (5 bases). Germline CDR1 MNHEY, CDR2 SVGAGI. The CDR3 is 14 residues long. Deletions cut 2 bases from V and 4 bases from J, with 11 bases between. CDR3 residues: CASSYLSGFYGYTF. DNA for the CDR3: TGTGCCAGCAGTTACCTATCAGGGTTCTATGGCTACACCTTC.

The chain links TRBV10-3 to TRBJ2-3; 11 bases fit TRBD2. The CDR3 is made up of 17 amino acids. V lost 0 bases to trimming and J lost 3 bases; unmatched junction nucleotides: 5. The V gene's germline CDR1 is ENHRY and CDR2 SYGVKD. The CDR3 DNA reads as TGTGCCATCAGTGAGTCCCGTGGGACTAGCGGAACAGATACGCAGTATTTT. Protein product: CAISESRGTSGTDTQYF.

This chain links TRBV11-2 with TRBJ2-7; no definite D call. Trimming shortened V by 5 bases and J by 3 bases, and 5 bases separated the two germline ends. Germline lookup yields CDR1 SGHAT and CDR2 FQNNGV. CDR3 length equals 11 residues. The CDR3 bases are TGTGCCAGCAGCACTAACTACGAGCAGTACTTC. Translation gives CASSTNYEQYF.

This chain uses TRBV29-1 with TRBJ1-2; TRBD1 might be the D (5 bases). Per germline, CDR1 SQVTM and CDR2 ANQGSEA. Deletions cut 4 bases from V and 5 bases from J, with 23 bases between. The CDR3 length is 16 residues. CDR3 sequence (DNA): TGCAGCGTTGCACGCAGGGCCGACCCGTTAATTTATGGCTACACCTTC. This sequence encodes CSVARRADPLIYGYTF.

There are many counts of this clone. In nucleotides, the CDR3 is TGCGCCAGCAGCTTGGTGGGGCTTGATGGCTACACCTTC. This translates into CASSLVGLDGYTF. This sequence joins TRBV5-1 and TRBJ1-2; D possibly corresponds to TRBD1 (5 bases). Germline V lookup: CDR1 SGHRS, CDR2 YFSETQ. The length of the CDR3 is 13 residues. V shed 0 bases and J shed 6 bases, with 9 bases lying between them.

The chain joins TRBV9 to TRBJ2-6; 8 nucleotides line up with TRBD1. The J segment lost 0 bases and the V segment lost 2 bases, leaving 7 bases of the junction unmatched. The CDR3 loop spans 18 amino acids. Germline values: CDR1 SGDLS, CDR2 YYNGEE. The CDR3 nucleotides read TGTGCCAGCAGCGTCGGGGACAGGACTTACTCTGGGGCCAACGTCCTGACTTTC. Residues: CASSVGDRTYSGANVLTF.

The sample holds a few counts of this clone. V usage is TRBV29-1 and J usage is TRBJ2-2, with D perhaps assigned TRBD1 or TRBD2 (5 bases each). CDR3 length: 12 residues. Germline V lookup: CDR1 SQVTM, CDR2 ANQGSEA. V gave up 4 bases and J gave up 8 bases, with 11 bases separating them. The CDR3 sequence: CSVARDRGELFF. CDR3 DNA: TGCAGCGTTGCACGGGACCGGGGGGAGCTGTTTTTT.

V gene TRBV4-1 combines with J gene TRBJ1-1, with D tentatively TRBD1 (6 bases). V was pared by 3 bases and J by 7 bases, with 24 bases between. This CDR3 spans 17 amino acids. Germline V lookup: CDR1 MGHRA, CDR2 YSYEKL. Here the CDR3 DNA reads TGCGCCAGCAGCCAGAGCCGAACTGACAGGAGGAACTTTGAAGCTTTCTTT. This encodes CASSQSRTDRRNFEAFF.

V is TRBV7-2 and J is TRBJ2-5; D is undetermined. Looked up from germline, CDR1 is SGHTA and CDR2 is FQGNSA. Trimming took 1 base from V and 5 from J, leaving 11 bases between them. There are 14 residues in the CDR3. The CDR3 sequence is CASSLVGGVETQYF. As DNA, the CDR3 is TGTGCCAGCAGCTTAGTAGGTGGGGTGGAGACCCAGTACTTC.

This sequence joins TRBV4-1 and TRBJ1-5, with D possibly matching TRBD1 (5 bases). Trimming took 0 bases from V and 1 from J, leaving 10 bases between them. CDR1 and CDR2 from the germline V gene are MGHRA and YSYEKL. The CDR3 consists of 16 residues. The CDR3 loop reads CASSQELTVSNQPQHF. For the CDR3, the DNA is TGCGCCAGCAGCCAAGAATTGACAGTCAGCAATCAGCCCCAGCATTTT.

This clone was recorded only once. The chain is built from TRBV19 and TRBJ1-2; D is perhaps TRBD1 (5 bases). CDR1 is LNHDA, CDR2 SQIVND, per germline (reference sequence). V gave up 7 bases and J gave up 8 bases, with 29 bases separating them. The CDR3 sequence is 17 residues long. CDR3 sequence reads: CASNMGWSEGPGLGYTF. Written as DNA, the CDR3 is TGTGCCAGTAACATGGGTTGGTCGGAGGGACCGGGATTAGGCTACACCTTC.

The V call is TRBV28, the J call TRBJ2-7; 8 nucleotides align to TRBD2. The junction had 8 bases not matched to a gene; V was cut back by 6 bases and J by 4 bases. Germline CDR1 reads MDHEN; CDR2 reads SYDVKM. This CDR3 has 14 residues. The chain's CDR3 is CASSPGGGSYEQYF. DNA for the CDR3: TGTGCCAGCAGCCCCGGGGGGGGGTCGTACGAGCAGTACTTC.

Here the CDR3 DNA reads TGTGCCAGCAGCCCCTGGGACAGGGGAGGAGCAGATACGCAGTATTTT. Amino acid sequence: CASSPWDRGGADTQYF. J is TRBJ2-3 and V is TRBV9; TRBD1 agrees at 10 bases. Germline V gene lookup returns CDR1 SGDLS and CDR2 YYNGEE. The CDR3 is 16 amino acids. Trimming cost V 4 bases and J 4 bases; bases outside gene matches: 9. The whole variable domain, filled in from reference TRBV9 and TRBJ2-3, reads DSGVTQTPKHLITATGQRVTLRCSPRSGDLSVYWYQQSLDQGLQFLIQYYNGEERAKGNILERFSAQQFPDLHSELNLSSLELGDSALYFCASSPWDRGGADTQYFGPGTRLTVL.

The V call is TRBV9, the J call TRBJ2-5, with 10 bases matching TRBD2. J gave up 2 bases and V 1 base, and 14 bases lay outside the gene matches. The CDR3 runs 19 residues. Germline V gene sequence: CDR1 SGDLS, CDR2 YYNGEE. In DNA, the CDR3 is TGTGCCAGCAGCGTAACTAATCGTAAGGGACTAGCGTCACAAGAGACCCAGTACTTC. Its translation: CASSVTNRKGLASQETQYF.

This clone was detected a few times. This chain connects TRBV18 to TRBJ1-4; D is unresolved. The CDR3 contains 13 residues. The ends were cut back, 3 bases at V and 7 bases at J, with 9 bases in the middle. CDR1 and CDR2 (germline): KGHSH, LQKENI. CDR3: CASSPGLGEKLFF. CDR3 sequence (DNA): TGTGCCAGCTCACCTGGACTCGGTGAAAAACTGTTTTTT.

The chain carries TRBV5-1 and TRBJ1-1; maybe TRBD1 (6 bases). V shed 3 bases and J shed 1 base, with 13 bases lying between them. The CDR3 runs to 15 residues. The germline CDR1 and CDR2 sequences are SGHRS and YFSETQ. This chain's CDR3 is CASSSTGARNTEAFF. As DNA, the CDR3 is TGCGCCAGCAGCTCGACAGGCGCAAGGAACACTGAAGCTTTCTTT.

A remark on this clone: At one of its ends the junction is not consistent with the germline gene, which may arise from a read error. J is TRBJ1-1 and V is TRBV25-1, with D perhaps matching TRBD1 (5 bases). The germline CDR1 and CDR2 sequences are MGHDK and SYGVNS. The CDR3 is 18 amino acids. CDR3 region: CASRESYLFGAKNTEAFF. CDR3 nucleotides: TGTGCCAGCAGGGAATCATACCTTTTTGGGGCTAAGAACACTGAAGCTTTCTTT.

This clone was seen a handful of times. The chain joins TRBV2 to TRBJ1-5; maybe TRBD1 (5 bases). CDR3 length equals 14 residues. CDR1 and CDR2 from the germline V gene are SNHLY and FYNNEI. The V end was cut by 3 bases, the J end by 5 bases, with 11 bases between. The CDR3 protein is CASSDRRGYQPQHF. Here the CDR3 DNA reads TGTGCCAGCAGTGATCGAAGGGGTTATCAGCCCCAGCATTTT.

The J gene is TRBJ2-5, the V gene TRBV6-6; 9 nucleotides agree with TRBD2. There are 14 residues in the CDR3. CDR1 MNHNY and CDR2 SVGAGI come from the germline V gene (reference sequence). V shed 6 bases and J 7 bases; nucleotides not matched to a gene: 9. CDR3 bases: TGTGCCAGCAGGGTCGTGGGACTAGCTTGGACCCAGTACTTC. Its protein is CASRVVGLAWTQYF.

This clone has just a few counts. The CDR3 region is CASCAENTGELFF. In DNA, the CDR3 is TGTGCCAGCTGCGCCGAGAACACCGGGGAGCTGTTTTTT. V usage is TRBV6-5 and J usage is TRBJ2-2; no reliable D call. V was pared by 8 bases and J by 1 base, with 8 bases between. Per the germline V gene, CDR1 is MNHEY and CDR2 is SVGAGI. CDR3 length: 13 amino acids.

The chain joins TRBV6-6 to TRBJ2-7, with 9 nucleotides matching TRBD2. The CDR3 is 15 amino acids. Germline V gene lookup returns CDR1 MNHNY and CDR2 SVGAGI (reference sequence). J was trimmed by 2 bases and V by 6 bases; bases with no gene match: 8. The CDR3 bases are TGTGCCAGCAGATCCTTAGCGGGAGCTCCCTACGAGCAGTACTTC. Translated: CASRSLAGAPYEQYF.

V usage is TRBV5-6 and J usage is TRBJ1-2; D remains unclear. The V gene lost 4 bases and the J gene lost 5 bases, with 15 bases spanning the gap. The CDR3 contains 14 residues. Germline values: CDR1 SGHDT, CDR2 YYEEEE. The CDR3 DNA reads TGTGCCAGCAGCCCACTCAAGAGGGAATATGGCTACACCTTC. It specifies CASSPLKREYGYTF.

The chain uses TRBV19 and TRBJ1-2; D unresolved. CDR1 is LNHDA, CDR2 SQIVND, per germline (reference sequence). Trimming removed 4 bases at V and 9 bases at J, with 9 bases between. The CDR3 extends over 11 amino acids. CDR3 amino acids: CASSKVDSYTF. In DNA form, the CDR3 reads TGTGCCAGTAGTAAGGTTGACAGCTACACCTTC.

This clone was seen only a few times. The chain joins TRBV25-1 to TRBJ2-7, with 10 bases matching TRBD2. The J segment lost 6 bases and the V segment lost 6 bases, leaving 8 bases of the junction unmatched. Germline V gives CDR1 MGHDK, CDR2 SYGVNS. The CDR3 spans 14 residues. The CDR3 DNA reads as TGTGCCAGCAGGGGCACTAGCGGGACTACCGAGCAGTACTTC. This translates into CASRGTSGTTEQYF.

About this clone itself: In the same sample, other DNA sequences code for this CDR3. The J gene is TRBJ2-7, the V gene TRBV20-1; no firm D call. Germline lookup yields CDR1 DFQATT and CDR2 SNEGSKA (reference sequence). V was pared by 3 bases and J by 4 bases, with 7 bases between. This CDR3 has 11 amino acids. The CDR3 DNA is TGCAGTGCTAGGATTGGGTACGAGCAGTACTTC. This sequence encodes CSARIGYEQYF.